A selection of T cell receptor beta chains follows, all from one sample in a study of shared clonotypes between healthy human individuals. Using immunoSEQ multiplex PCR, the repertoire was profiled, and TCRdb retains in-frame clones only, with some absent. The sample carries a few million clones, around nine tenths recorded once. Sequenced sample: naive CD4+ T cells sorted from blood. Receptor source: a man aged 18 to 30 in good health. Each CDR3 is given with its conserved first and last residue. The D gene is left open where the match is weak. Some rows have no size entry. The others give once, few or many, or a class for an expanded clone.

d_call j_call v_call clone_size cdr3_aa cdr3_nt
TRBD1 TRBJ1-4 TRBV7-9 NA CASSDRAVSEKLFF TGTGCCAGCAGCGACAGGGCCGTCTCCGAAAAACTGTTTTTT
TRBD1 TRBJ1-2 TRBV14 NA CASSQGQGSLHGYTF TGTGCCAGCAGCCAGGGACAGGGAAGTTTACATGGCTACACCTTC
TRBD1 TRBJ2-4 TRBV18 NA CASSPNRDSMAKNIQYF TGTGCCAGCTCACCGAACCGGGACAGCATGGCCAAAAACATTCAGTACTTC
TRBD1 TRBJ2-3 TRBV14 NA CASSPDRTGGFTDTQYF TGTGCCAGCAGCCCAGATAGGACAGGGGGCTTTACAGATACGCAGTATTTT
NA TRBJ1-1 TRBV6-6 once CASSGYSRGDTEAFF TGTGCCAGCAGTGGCTACAGCCGGGGGGACACTGAAGCTTTCTTT
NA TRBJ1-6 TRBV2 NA CASTGTGSSYNSPLHF TGTGCCAGCACCGGGACCGGAAGCTCCTATAATTCACCCCTCCACTTT
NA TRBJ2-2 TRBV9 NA CASSPEGINTGELFF TGTGCCAGCAGCCCAGAGGGGATAAACACCGGGGAGCTGTTTTTT
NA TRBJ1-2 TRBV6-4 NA CASSDVPGSPYGYTF TGTGCCAGCAGTGATGTCCCGGGTTCGCCGTATGGCTACACCTTC
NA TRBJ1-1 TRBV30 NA CAWSRPASIGSTEAFF TGTGCCTGGAGCCGCCCGGCCTCAATAGGAAGCACTGAAGCTTTCTTT
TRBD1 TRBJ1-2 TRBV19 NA CASHMTGGGYGYTF TGTGCCAGTCATATGACAGGGGGCGGCTATGGCTACACCTTC
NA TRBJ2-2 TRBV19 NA CASSPQTGELFF TGTGCCAGTAGTCCGCAGACCGGGGAGCTGTTTTTT
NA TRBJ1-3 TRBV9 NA CASSSWGTLGNTIYF TGTGCCAGCAGCTCTTGGGGGACACTAGGAAACACCATATATTTT
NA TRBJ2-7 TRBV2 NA CASRIAGITGEQYF TGTGCCAGCCGAATCGCCGGGATTACGGGAGAGCAGTACTTC
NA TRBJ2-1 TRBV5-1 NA CASSLEGVYNEQFF TGCGCCAGCAGCTTGGAGGGGGTTTACAATGAGCAGTTCTTC
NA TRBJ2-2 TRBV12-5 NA CASATARGLNTGELFF TGTGCTAGTGCCACGGCCCGGGGATTAAACACCGGGGAGCTGTTTTTT
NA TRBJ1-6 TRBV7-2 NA CASREGSTYNSPLHF TGTGCCAGCAGAGAAGGGTCTACCTATAATTCACCCCTCCACTTT
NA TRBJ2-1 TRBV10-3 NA CAISVTGYNEQFF TGTGCCATCAGTGTGACAGGATACAATGAGCAGTTCTTC
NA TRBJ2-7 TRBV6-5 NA CASSYSGGPYEQYF TGTGCCAGCAGTTACTCGGGGGGCCCCTACGAGCAGTACTTC
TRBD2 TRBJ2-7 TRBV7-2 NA CASSPPGGKSYEQYF TGTGCCAGCAGCCCTCCGGGGGGGAAATCCTACGAGCAGTACTTC
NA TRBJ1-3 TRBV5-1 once CASSLNRESGNTIYF TGCGCCAGCAGCTTGAACAGGGAGTCCGGAAACACCATATATTTT
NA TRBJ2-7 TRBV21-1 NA CASSQGTPGYEQYF TGTGCCAGCAGCCAAGGTACACCGGGGTACGAGCAGTACTTC
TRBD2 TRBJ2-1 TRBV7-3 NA CASSLKRGVYNEQFF TGTGCCAGCAGCTTAAAGCGGGGGGTCTACAATGAGCAGTTCTTC
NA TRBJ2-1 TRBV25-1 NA CASSEARQQGSEQFF TGTGCCAGCAGTGAGGCCCGACAACAGGGAAGTGAGCAGTTCTTC
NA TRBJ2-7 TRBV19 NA CASRGDVKQYF TGTGCCAGTAGGGGGGACGTGAAGCAGTACTTC
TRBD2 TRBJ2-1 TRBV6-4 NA CASSIRSGVEQFF TGTGCCAGCAGTATCAGAAGCGGGGTTGAGCAGTTCTTC
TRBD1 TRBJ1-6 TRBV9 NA CASSRQGNNSPLHF TGTGCCAGCAGCCGACAGGGAAATAATTCACCCCTCCACTTT
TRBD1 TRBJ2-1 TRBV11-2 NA CASSQAGTGLNEQFF TGTGCCAGCAGCCAAGCCGGGACAGGGTTAAATGAGCAGTTCTTC
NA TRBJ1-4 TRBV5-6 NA CASSSTGPGEKLFF TGTGCCAGCAGCTCGACCGGACCAGGTGAAAAACTGTTTTTT
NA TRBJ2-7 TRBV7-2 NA CASSLVRATLGEQYF TGTGCCAGCAGCTTAGTAAGGGCGACACTTGGCGAGCAGTACTTC
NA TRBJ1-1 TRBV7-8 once CASSPAPGGVATEAFF TGTGCCAGCAGCCCAGCCCCCGGGGGTGTGGCGACTGAAGCTTTCTTT
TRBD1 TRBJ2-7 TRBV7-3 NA CASSPRQGGEQYF TGTGCCAGCAGCCCCCGACAGGGCGGCGAGCAGTACTTC
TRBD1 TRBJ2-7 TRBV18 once CASSLGTGKTYEQYF TGTGCCAGCTCACTGGGGACAGGGAAGACCTACGAGCAGTACTTC
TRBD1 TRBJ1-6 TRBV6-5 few CASSFTGGESPLHF TGTGCCAGCAGTTTCACAGGGGGAGAATCACCCCTCCACTTT
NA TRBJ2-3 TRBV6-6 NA CASSSTTGTTDTQYF TGTGCCAGCAGTTCTACAACAGGGACCACAGATACGCAGTATTTT
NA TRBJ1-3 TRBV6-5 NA CASSIVGGNTIYF TGTGCCAGCAGCATCGTCGGAGGGAACACCATATATTTT
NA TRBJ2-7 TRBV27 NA CAIEVRVDEQYF TGTGCCATCGAGGTGCGCGTCGACGAGCAGTACTTC
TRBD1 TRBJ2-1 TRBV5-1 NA CASSLYRGRDNEQFF TGCGCCAGCAGCCTTTACAGGGGGCGAGACAATGAGCAGTTCTTC
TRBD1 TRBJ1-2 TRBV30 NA CAWREQGGNYGYTF TGTGCCTGGAGAGAGCAGGGGGGAAACTATGGCTACACCTTC
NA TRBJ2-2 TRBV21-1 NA CASSNPQQNTGELFF TGTGCCAGCAGCAACCCACAACAGAACACCGGGGAGCTGTTTTTT
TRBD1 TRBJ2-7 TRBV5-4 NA CASSPGTGSYEQYF TGTGCCAGTTCGCCTGGGACAGGGTCCTACGAGCAGTACTTC
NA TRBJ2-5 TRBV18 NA CASSPRRETQYF TGTGCCAGCTCACCCCGACGAGAGACCCAGTACTTC
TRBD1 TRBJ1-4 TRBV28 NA CASRPGQGYEKLFF TGTGCCAGCAGGCCTGGACAGGGTTACGAAAAACTGTTTTTT